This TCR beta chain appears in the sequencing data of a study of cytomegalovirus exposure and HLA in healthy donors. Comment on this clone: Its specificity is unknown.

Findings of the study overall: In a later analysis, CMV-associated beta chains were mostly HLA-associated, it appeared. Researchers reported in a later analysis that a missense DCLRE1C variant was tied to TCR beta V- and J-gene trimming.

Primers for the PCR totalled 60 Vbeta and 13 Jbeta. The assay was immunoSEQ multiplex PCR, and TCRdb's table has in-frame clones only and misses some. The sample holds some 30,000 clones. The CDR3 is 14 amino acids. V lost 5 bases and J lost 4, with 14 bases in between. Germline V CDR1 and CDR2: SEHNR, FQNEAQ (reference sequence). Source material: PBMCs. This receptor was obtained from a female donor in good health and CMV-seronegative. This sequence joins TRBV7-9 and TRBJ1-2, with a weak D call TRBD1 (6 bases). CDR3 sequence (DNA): TGTGCCAGCAGCCCCGACAGGCTCGGCTATGGCTACACCTTC. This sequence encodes CASSPDRLGYGYTF.